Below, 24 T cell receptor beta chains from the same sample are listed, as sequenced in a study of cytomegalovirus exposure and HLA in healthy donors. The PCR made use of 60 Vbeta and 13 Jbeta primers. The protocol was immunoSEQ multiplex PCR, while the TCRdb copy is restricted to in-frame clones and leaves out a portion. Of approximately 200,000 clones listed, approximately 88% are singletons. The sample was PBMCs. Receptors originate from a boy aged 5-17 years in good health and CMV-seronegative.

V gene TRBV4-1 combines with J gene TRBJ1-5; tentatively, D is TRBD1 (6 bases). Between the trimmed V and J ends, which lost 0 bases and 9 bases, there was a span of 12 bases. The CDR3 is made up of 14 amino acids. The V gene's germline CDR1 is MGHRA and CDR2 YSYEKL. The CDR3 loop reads CASSQDDRTRPQHF. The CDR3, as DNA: TGCGCCAGCAGCCAAGATGACAGGACGCGGCCCCAGCATTTT.

CDR3 nucleotides: TGTGCCAGCAGTGAACCCGGCTCTGGAAACACCATATATTTT. It translates to CASSEPGSGNTIYF. The chain carries TRBV6-1 and TRBJ1-3, with D hard to call. The V gene lost 2 bases and the J gene lost 0 bases, with 5 bases spanning the gap. CDR1 is MNHNS, CDR2 SASEGT, per germline. The CDR3 has 14 residues.

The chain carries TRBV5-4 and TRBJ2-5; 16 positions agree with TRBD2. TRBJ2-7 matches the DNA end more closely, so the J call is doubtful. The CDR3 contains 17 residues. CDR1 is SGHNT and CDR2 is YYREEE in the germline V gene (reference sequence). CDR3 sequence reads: CASSLPGTSGRDYEQYF. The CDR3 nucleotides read TGTGCCAGCAGTCTCCCCGGGACTAGCGGGAGGGACTACGAGCAGTACTTC.

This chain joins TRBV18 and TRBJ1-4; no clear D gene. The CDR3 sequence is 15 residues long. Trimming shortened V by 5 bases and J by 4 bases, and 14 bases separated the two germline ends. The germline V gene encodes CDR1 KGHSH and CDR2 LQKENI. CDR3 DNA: TGTGCCAGCTCATCGTTCTCTTCGGGTAATGAAAAACTGTTTTTT. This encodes CASSSFSSGNEKLFF.

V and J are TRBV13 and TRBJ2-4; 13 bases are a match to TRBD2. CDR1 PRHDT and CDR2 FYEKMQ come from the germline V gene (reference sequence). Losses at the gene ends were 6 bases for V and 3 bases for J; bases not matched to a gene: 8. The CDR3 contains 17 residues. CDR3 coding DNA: TGTGCCAGCAGTTGGACTAGCGGGAGTAGGGGCAAAAACATTCAGTACTTC. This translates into CASSWTSGSRGKNIQYF. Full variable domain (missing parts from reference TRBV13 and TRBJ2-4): AAGVIQSPRHLIKEKRETATLKCYPIPRHDTVYWYQQGPGQDPQFLISFYEKMQSDKGSIPDRFSAQQFSDYHSELNMSSLELGDSALYFCASSWTSGSRGKNIQYFGAGTRLSVL.

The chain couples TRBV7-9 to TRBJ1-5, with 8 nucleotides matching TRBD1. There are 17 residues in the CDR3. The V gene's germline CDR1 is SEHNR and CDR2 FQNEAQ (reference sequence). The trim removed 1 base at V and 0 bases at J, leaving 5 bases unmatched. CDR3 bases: TGTGCCAGCAGCTTAGTACAGGGGGGCCCTAGCAATCAGCCCCAGCATTTT. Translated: CASSLVQGGPSNQPQHF.

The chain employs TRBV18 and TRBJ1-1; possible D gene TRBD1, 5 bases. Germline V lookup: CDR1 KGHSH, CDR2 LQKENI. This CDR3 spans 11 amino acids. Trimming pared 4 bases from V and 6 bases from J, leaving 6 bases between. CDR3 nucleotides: TGTGCCAGCTCACGGGGGGCTGAAGCTTTCTTT. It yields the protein CASSRGAEAFF.

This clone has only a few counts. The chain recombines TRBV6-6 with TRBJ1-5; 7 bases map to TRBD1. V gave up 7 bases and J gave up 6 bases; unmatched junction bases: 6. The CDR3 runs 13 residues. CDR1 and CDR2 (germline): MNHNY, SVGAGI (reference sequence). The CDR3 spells CASNSDRAQPQHF. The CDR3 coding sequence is TGTGCCAGCAACTCCGACAGGGCTCAGCCCCAGCATTTT.

Written as DNA, the CDR3 is TGTGCCAGCAGCGTAGGTCCCCAGGGCGGAGAGCAGTACTTC. Protein product: CASSVGPQGGEQYF. The rearrangement uses TRBV9 and TRBJ2-7, with D possibly matching TRBD1 (5 bases). The CDR3 sequence is 14 residues long. V was pared by 0 bases and J by 7 bases, with 14 bases between. In germline, CDR1 is SGDLS, CDR2 YYNGEE. The full variable domain, its missing parts supplied by reference TRBV9 and TRBJ2-7, is DSGVTQTPKHLITATGQRVTLRCSPRSGDLSVYWYQQSLDQGLQFLIQYYNGEERAKGNILERFSAQQFPDLHSELNLSSLELGDSALYFCASSVGPQGGEQYFGPGTRLTVT.

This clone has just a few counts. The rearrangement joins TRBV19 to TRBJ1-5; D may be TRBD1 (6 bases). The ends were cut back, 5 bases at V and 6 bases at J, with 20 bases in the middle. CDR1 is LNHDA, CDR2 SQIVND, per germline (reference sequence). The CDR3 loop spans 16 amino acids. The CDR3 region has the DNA TGTGCCAGTAGTCACGACGGACAGTTAGTTAGTCAGCCCCAGCATTTT. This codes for CASSHDGQLVSQPQHF.

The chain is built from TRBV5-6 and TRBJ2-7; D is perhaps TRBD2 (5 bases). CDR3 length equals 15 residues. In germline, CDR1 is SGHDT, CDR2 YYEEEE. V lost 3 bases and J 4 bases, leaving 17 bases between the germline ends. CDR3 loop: CASSYGNSLAYEQYF. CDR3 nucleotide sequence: TGTGCCAGCAGCTACGGGAACTCGTTGGCTTACGAGCAGTACTTC.

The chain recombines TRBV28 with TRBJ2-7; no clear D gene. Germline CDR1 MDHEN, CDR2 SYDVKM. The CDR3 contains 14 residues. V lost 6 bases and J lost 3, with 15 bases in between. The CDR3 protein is CASRHSQTFYEQYF. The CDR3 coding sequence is TGTGCCAGCAGGCACAGCCAAACCTTCTACGAGCAGTACTTC.

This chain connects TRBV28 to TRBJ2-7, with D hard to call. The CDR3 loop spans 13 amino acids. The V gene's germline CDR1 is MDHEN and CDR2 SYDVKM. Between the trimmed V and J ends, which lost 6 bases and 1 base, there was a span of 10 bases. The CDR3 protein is CASRPTGSYEQYF. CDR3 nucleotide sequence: TGTGCCAGCAGACCGACTGGTTCCTACGAGCAGTACTTC.

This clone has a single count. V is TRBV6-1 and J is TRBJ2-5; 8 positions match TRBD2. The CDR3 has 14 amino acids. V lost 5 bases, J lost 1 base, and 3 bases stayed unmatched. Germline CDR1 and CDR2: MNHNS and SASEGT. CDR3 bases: TGTGCCAGCAGTCCCGGGACTAGCCAAGAGACCCAGTACTTC. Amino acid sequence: CASSPGTSQETQYF.

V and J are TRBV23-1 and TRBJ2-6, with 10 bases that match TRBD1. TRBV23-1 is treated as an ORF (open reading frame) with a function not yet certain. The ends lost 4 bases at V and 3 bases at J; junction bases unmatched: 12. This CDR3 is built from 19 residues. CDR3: CASSPKGTGVLFGANVLTF. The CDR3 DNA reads TGCGCCAGCAGTCCGAAGGGGACAGGGGTATTATTTGGGGCCAACGTCCTGACTTTC.

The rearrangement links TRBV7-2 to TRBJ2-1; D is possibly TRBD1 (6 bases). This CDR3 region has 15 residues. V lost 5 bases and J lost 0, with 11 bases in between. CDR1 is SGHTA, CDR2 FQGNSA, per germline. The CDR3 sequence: CASSRKGGSYNEQFF. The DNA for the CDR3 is TGTGCCAGCAGCCGCAAAGGGGGCTCCTACAATGAGCAGTTCTTC.

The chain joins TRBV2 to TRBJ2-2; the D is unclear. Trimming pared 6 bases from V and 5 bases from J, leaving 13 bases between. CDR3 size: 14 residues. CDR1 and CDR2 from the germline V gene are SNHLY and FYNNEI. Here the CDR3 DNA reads TGTGCCAGCAGCCACGGAGTCCCTACCGGGGAGCTGTTTTTT. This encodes CASSHGVPTGELFF.

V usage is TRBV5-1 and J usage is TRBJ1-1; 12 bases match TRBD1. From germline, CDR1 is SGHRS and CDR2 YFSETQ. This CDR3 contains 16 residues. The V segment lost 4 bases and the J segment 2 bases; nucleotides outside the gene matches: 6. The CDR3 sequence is CASSTGTGGANTEAFF. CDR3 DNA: TGCGCCAGCAGCACCGGGACAGGGGGCGCAAACACTGAAGCTTTCTTT. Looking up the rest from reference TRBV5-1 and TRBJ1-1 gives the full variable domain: KAGVTQTPRYLIKTRGQQVTLSCSPISGHRSVSWYQQTPGQGLQFLFEYFSETQRNKGNFPGRFSGRQFSNSRSEMNVSTLELGDSALYLCASSTGTGGANTEAFFGQGTRLTVV.

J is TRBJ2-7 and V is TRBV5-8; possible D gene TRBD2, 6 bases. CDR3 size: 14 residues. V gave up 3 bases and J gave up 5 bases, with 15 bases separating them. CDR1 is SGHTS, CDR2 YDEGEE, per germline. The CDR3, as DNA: TGTGCCAGCAGCTCGTTCAGGAGGGCGGACGAGCAGTACTTC. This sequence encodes CASSSFRRADEQYF.

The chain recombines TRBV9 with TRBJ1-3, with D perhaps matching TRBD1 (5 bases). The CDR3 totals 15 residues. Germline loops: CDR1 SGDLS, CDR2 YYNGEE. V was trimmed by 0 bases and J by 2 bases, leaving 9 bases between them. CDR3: CASSVEKGTGNTIYF. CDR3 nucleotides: TGTGCCAGCAGCGTAGAAAAGGGGACTGGAAACACCATATATTTT.

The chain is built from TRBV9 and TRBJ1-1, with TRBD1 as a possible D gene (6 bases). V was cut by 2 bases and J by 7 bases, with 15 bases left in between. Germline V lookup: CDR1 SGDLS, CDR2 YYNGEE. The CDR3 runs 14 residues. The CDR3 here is CASSVYRDGNEAFF. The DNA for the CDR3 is TGTGCCAGCAGCGTCTACAGGGATGGGAATGAAGCTTTCTTT.

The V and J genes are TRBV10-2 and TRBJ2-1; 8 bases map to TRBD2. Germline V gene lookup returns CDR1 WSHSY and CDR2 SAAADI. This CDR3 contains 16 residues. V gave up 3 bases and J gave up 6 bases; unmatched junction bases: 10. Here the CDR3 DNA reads TGCGCCAGCAGTGACCTCGGCGCGGGGGGCACCAATGAGCAGTTCTTC. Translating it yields CASSDLGAGGTNEQFF.

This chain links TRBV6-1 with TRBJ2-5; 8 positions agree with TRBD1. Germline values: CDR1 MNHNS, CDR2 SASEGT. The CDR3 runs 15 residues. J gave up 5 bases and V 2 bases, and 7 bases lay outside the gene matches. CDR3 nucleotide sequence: TGTGCCAGCAGTGAACCCCAGGGGGCGAGGGAGACCCAGTACTTC. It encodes CASSEPQGARETQYF.

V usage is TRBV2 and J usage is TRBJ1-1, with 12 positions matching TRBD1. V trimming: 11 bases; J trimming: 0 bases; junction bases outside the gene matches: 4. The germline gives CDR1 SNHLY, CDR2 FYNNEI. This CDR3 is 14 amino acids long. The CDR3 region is CAGDRGRVNTEAFF. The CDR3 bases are TGTGCCGGGGACAGGGGGCGCGTGAACACTGAAGCTTTCTTT.